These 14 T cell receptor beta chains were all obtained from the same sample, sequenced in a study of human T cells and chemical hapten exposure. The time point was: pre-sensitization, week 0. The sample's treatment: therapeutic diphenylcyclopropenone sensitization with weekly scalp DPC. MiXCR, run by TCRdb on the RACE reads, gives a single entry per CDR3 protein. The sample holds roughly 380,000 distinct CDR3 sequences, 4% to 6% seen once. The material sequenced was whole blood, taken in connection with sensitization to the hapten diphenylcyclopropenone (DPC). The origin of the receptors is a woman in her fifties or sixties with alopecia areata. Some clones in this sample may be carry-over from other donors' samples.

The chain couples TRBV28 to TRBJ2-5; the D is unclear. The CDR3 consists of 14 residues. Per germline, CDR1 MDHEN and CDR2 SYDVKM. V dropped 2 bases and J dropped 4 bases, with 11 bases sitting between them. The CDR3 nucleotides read TGTGCCAGCAGTTTAGTAGTACCCCGAGAGACCCAGTACTTC. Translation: CASSLVVPRETQYF. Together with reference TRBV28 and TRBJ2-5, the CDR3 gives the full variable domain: DVKVTQSSRYLVKRTGEKVFLECVQDMDHENMFWYRQDPGLGLRLIYFSYDVKMKEKGDIPEGYSVSREKKERFSLILESASTNQTSMYLCASSLVVPRETQYFGPGTRLLVL.

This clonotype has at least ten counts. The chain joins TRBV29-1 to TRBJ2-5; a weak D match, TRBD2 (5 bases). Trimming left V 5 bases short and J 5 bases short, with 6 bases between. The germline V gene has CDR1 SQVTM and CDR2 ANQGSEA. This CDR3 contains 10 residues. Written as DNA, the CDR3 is TGCAGCGTTTCGGGGGAGACCCAGTACTTC. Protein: CSVSGETQYF.

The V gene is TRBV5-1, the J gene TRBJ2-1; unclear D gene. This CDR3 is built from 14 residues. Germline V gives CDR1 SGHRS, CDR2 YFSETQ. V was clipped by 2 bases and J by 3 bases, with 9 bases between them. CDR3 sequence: CASSFGGYYNEQFF. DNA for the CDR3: TGCGCCAGCAGCTTCGGCGGATACTACAATGAGCAGTTCTTC.

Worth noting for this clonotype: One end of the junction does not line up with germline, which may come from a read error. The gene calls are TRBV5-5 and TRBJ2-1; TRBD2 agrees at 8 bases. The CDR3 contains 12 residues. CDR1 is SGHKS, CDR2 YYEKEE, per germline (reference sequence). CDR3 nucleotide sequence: TGTGCCAGCAGCGATAGTGTCCGGGAGGGGAGCTTC. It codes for CASSDSVREGSF.

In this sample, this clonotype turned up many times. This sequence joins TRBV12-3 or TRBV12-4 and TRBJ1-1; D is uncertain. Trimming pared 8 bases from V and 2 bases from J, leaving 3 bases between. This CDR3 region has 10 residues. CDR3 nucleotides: TGTGCCAGCCACAACACTGAAGCTTTCTTT. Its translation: CASHNTEAFF.

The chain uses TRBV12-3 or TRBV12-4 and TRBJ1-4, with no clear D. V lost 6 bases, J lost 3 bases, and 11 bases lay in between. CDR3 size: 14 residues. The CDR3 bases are TGTGCCAGCAGGGAGCCCGGGGCTAATGAAAAACTGTTTTTT. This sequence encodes CASREPGANEKLFF.

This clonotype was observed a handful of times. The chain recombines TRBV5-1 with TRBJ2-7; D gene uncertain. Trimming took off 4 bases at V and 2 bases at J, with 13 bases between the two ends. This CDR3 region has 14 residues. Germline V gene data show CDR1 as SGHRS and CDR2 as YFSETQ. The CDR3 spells CASSLVRGPYEQYF. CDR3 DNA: TGCGCCAGCAGCCTGGTGAGAGGACCCTACGAGCAGTACTTC. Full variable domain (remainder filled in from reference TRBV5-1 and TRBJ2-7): KAGVTQTPRYLIKTRGQQVTLSCSPISGHRSVSWYQQTPGQGLQFLFEYFSETQRNKGNFPGRFSGRQFSNSRSEMNVSTLELGDSALYLCASSLVRGPYEQYFGPGTRLTVT.

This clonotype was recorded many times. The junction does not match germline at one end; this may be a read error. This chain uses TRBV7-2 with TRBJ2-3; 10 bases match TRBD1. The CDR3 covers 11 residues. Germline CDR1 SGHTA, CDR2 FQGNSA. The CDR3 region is CASSPGTGENF. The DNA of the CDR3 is TGTGCCAGCAGCCCCGGGACAGGGGAGAATTTT.

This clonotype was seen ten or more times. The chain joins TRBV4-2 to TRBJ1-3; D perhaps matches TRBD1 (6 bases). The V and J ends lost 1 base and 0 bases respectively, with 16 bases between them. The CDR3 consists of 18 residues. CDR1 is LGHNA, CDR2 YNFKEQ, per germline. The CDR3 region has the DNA TGTGCCAGCAGCCAAGGTCGGGGGGGCCCTCTCTCTGGAAACACCATATATTTT. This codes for CASSQGRGGPLSGNTIYF.

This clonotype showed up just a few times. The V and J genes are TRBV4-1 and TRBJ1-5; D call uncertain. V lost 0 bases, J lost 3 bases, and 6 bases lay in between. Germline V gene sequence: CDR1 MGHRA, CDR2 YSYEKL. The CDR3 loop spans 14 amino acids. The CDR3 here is CASSQDPVNQPQHF. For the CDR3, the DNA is TGCGCCAGCAGCCAAGATCCGGTCAATCAGCCCCAGCATTTT.

CDR3 sequence: CATKTGPTGELFF. Written as DNA, the CDR3 is TGTGCCACCAAGACAGGGCCCACCGGGGAGCTGTTTTTT. The chain couples TRBV24-1 to TRBJ2-2; 7 nucleotides line up with TRBD1. This CDR3 has 13 residues. CDR1 is KGHDR, CDR2 SFDVKD, per germline. Trimming at V came to 8 bases and at J to 4 bases, leaving 3 bases not matched to a gene.

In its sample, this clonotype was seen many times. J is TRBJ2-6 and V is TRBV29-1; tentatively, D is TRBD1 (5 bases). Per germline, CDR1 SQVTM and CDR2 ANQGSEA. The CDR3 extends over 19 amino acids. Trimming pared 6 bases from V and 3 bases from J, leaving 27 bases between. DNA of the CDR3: TGCAGCGTCGTGGACCGACAGACAGTCCCCTCTCTTGGGGCCAACGTCCTGACTTTC. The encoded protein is CSVVDRQTVPSLGANVLTF.

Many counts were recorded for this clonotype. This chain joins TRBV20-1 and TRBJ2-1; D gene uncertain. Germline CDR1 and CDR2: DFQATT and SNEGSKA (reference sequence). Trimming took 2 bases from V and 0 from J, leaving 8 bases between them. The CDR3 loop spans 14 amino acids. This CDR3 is CSARHRYSYNEQFF. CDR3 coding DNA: TGCAGTGCTAGACACCGGTACTCCTACAATGAGCAGTTCTTC.

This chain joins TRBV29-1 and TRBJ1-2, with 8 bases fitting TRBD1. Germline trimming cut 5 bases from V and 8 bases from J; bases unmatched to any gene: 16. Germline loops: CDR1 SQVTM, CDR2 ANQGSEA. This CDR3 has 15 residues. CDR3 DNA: TGCAGCGTTCGGACAGGGCTCGATGTCGGATCGGGCTACACCTTC. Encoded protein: CSVRTGLDVGSGYTF.